The T cell receptor beta chain described here comes from a study of identical twins. TCRdb processed the 5' RACE reads anew with MiXCR; each CDR3 protein has one entry. The repertoire holds 400,000 or so distinct CDR3 sequences, approximately 10% seen once, with about 8.1% in the top ten. V was shortened by 3 bases and J by 2 bases, with 15 bases between the two germline ends. The CDR3 spans 15 residues. In germline, CDR1 is DFQATT, CDR2 SNEGSKA (reference sequence). Sequencing was carried out using naive T cells sorted from blood. This receptor was obtained from a woman aged 45 to 65 in good health. V usage is TRBV20-1 and J usage is TRBJ2-3; D not resolved. CDR3 sequence reads: CSASWGNSITDTQYF. The CDR3 nucleotides read TGCAGTGCTAGCTGGGGAAATTCGATCACAGATACGCAGTATTTT.